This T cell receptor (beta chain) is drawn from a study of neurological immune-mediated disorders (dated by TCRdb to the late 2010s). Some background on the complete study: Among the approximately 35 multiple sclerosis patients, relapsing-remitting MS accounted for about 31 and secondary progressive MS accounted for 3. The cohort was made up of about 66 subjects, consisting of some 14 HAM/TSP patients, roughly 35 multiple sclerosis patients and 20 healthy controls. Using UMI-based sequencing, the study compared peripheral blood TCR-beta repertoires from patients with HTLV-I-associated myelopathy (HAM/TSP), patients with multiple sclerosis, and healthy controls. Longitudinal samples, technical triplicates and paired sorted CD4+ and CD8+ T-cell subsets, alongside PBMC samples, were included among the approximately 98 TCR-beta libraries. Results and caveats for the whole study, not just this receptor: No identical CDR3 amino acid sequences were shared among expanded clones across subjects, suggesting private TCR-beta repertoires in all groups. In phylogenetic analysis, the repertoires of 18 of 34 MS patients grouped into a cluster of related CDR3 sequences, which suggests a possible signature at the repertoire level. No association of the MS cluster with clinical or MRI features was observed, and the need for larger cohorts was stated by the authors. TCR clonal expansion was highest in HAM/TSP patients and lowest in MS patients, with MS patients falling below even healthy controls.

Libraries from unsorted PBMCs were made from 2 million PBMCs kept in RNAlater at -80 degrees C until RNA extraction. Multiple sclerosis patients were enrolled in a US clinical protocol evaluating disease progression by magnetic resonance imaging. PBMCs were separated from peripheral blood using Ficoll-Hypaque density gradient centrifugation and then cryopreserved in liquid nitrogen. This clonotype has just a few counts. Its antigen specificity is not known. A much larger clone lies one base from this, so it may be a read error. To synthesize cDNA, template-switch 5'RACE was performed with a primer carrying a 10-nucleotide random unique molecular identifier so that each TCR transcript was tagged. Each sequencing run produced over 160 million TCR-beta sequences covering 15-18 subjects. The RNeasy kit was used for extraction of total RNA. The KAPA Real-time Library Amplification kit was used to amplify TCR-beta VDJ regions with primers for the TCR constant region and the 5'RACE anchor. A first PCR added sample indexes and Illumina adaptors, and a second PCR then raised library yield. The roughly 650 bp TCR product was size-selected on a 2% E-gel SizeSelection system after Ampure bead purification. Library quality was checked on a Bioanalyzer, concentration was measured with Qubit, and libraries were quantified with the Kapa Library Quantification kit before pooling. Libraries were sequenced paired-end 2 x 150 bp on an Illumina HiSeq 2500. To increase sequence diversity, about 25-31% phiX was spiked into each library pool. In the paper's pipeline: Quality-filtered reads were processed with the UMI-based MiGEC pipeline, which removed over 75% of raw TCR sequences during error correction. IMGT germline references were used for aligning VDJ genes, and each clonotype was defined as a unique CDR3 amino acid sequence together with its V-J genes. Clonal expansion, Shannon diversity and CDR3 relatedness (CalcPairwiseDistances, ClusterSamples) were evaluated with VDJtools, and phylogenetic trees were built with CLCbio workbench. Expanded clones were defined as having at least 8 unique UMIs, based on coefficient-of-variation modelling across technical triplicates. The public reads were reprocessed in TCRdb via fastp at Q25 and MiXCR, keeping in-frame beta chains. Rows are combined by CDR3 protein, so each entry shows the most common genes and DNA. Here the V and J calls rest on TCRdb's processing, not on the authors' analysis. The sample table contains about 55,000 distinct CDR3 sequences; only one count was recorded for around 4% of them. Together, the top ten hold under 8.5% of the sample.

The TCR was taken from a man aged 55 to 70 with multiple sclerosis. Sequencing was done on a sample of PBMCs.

The CDR3 protein is CASSPTDGENQYF. The DNA is as follows: TGTGCCAGCTCACCAACGGACGGAGAGAACCAGTACTTC. The rearrangement combines TRBV18 with TRBJ2-5; no D segment can be confidently identified. The germline V gene gives CDR1 as KGHSH and CDR2 as LQKENI. The CDR3 goes from the cysteine to the phenylalanine over 13 residues. Only the CDR3 part of the read is kept: 39 bases, read in frame from the first base. The variable domain in full, with residues beyond the CDR3 obtained from the reference TRBV18 and TRBJ2-5 genes, is NAGVMQNPRHLVRRRGQEARLRCSPMKGHSHVYWYRQLPEEGLKFMVYLQKENIIDESGMPKERFSAEFPKEGPSILRIQQVVRGDSAAYFCASSPTDGENQYFGPGTRLLVL.